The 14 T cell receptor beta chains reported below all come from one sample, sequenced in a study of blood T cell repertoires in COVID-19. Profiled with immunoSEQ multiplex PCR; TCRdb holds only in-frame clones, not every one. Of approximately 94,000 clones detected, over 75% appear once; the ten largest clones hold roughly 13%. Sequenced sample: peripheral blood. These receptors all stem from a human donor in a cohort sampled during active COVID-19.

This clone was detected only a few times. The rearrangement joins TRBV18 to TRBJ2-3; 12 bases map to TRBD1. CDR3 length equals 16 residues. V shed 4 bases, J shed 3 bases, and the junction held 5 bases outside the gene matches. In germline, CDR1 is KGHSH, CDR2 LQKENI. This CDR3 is CASSRPGQGATDTQYF. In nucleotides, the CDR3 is TGTGCCAGCTCACGTCCGGGACAGGGGGCGACAGATACGCAGTATTTT. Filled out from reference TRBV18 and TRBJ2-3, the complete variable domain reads NAGVMQNPRHLVRRRGQEARLRCSPMKGHSHVYWYRQLPEEGLKFMVYLQKENIIDESGMPKERFSAEFPKEGPSILRIQQVVRGDSAAYFCASSRPGQGATDTQYFGPGTRLTVL.

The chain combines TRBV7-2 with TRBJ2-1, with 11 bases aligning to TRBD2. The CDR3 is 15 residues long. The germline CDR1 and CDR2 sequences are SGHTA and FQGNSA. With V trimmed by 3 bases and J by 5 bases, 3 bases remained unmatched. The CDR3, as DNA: TGTGCCAGCAGCTTCAATAGCGGGGGGGACAATGAGCAGTTCTTC. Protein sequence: CASSFNSGGDNEQFF. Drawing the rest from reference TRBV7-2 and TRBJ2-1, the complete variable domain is GAGVSQSPSNKVTEKGKDVELRCDPISGHTALYWYRQSLGQGLEFLIYFQGNSAPDKSGLPSDRFSAERTGGSVSTLTIQRTQQEDSAVYLCASSFNSGGDNEQFFGPGTRLTVL.

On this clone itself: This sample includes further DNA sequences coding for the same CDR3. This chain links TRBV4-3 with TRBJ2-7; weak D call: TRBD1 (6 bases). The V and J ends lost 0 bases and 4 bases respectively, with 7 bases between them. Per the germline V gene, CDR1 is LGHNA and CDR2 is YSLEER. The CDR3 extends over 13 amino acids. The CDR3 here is CASSQEQGYEQYF. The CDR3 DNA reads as TGCGCCAGCAGCCAAGAACAGGGTTACGAGCAGTACTTC.

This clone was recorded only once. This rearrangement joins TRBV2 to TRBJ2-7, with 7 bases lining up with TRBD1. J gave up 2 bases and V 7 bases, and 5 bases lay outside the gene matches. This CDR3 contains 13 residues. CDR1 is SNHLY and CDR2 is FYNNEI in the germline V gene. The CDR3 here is CASNRDSPYEQYF. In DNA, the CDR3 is TGTGCCAGCAATCGGGACAGCCCCTACGAGCAGTACTTC. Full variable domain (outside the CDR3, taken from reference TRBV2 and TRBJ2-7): EPEVTQTPSHQVTQMGQEVILRCVPISNHLYFYWYRQILGQKVEFLVSFYNNEISEKSEIFDDQFSVERPDGSNFTLKIRSTKLEDSAMYFCASNRDSPYEQYFGPGTRLTVT.

This CDR3 is CASSYTGRANYGYTF. CDR3 nucleotide sequence: TGTGCCAGCAGCTATACAGGGAGGGCTAACTATGGCTACACCTTC. The chain has TRBV11-2 and TRBJ1-2; possible D gene TRBD1, 6 bases. V was clipped by 4 bases and J by 0 bases, with 12 bases between them. Germline V gene lookup returns CDR1 SGHAT and CDR2 FQNNGV. This CDR3 has 15 amino acids.

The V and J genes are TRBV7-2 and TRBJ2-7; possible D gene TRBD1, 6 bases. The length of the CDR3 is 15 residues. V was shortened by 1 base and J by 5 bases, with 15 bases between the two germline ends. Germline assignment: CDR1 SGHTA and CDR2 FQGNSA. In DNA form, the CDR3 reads TGTGCCAGCAGCTTAGAATACAGGGCTGGACACGAGCAGTACTTC. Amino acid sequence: CASSLEYRAGHEQYF.

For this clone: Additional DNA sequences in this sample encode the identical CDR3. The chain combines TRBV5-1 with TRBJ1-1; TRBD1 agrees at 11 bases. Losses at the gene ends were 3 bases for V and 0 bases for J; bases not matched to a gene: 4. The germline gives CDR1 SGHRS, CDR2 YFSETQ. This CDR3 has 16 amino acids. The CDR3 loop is CASSSGTGGLNTEAFF. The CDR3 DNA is TGCGCCAGCAGCTCCGGGACAGGGGGTTTGAACACTGAAGCTTTCTTT.

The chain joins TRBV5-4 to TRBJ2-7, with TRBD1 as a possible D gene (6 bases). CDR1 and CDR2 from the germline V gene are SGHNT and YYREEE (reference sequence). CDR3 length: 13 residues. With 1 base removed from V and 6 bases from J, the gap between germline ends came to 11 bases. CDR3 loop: CASSLTGLGEQYF. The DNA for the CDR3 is TGTGCCAGCAGCTTGACAGGGTTGGGCGAGCAGTACTTC.

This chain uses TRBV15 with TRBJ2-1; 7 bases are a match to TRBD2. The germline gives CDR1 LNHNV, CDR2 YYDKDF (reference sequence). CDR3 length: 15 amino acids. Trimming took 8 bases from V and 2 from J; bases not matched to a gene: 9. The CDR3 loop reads CATGGRDYTYNEQFF. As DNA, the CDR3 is TGTGCCACCGGCGGCCGGGACTACACCTACAATGAGCAGTTCTTC. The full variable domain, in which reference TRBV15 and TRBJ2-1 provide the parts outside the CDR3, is DAMVIQNPRYQVTQFGKPVTLSCSQTLNHNVMYWYQQKSSQAPKLLFHYYDKDFNNEADTPDNFQSRRPNTSFCFLDIRSPGLGDTAMYLCATGGRDYTYNEQFFGPGTRLTVL.

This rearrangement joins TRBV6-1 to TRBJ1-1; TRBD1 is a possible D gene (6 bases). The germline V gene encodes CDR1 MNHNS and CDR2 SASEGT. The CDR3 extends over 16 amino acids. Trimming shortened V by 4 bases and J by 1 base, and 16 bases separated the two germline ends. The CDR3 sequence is CASSVDGGPENTEAFF. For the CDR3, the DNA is TGTGCCAGCAGTGTAGACGGGGGGCCCGAGAACACTGAAGCTTTCTTT.

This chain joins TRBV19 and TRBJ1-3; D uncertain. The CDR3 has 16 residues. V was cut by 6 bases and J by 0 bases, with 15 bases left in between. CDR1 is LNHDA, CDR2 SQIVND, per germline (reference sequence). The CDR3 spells CASSPLDITSGNTIYF. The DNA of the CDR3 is TGTGCCAGTAGCCCTCTCGACATCACCTCTGGAAACACCATATATTTT.

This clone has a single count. CDR3 DNA: TGTGCCAGCAGCTTACTATTGACAGACTACAATGAGCAGTTCTTC. Its protein is CASSLLLTDYNEQFF. The rearrangement joins TRBV7-9 to TRBJ2-1, with a tentative D call TRBD1 (5 bases). From germline, CDR1 is SEHNR and CDR2 FQNEAQ (reference sequence). The CDR3 covers 15 residues. The V end was cut by 2 bases, the J end by 3 bases, with 11 bases between.

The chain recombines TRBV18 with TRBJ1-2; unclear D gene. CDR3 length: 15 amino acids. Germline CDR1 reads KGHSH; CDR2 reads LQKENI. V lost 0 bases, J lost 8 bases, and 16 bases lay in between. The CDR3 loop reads CASSPPVGEGRGYTF. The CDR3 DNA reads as TGTGCCAGCTCACCACCGGTAGGTGAGGGTCGAGGCTACACCTTC.

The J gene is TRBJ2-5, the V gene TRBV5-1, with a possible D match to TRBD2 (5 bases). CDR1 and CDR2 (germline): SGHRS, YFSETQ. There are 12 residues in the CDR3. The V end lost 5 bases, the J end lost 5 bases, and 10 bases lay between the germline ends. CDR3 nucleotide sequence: TGCGCCAGCAGAGACCCGGGGGAGACCCAGTACTTC. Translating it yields CASRDPGETQYF.